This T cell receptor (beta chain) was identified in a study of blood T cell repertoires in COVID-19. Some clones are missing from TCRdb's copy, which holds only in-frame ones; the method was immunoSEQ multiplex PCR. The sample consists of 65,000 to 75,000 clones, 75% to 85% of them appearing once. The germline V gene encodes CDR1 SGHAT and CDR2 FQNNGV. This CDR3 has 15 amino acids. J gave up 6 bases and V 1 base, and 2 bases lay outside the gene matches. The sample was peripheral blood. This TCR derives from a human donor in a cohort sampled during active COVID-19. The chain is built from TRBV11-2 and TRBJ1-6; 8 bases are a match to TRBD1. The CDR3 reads CASSLGDRLNSPLHF. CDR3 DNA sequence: TGTGCCAGCAGCTTAGGGGACAGGCTTAATTCACCCCTCCACTTT.